This T cell receptor (beta chain) derives from a study of molecular identifiers for immune sequencing clone quantification. General study findings and limits: Highly expanded clone sizes could be underestimated through barcode sharing by identical TCR molecules. Clonotypes surpassing 20 RNA copies contained over 97% of effector molecules, versus under 1% in naive cells.

This clonotype came up many times. Its antigen is currently unknown. As previously described, bulk TCR libraries were made using listed TCR primers. Each CDR3 protein is one row after TCRdb ran MiXCR on the PCR reads. Counted here are 60,000 to 70,000 distinct CDR3 sequences, around a sixth occurring once; the ten biggest clones make up around 1.6%. The sample taken for sequencing was naive CD8+ T cells from blood, with Jurkat cell RNA spiked in. Noted subset: FACS-sorted CD8+CD4-CCR7+CD45RA+ naive T cells. The clonotype was recovered from a human donor in good health. Some libraries in this study had Jurkat cell RNA spiked in.

The CDR3 spells CASRMTGNSNQPQHF. CDR3 sequence (DNA): TGTGCCAGTAGAATGACAGGTAATAGCAATCAGCCCCAGCATTTT. This chain links TRBV19 with TRBJ1-5, with D possibly being TRBD1 (6 bases). V shed 6 bases and J shed 0 bases, with 12 bases lying between them. Germline V lookup: CDR1 LNHDA, CDR2 SQIVND (reference sequence). The CDR3 runs to 15 residues.